Presented here are 9 T cell receptor beta chains from one specimen sequenced in a study of T-cell memory formation after mild COVID-19. TCRdb redid the calling of the 5' RACE reads with MiXCR, one entry per CDR3 protein. The sample shows 550,000 to 650,000 distinct CDR3 sequences, around 15% of them seen only once. Sequencing was carried out using PBMCs or a T cell subset sorted from them (not recorded which). These receptors came from an adult woman who had mild COVID-19 (a few samples of this study predate the infection). Cell type and time point are not known.

The rearrangement uses TRBV9 and TRBJ2-7, with a tentative D call TRBD1 (6 bases). Germline CDR1 reads SGDLS; CDR2 reads YYNGEE. The CDR3 covers 16 residues. V was trimmed by 0 bases and J by 5 bases, leaving 18 bases between them. CDR3 nucleotide sequence: TGTGCCAGCAGCGTAGGAATAAGACAGGTGCCAGACGAGCAGTACTTC. It translates to CASSVGIRQVPDEQYF.

In this sample, this clonotype turned up once. V usage is TRBV3-1 and J usage is TRBJ2-7; TRBD2 matches at 13 bases. Germline V gene lookup returns CDR1 LGHDT and CDR2 YNNKEL (reference sequence). The J segment lost 10 bases and the V segment lost 1 base, leaving 1 base of the junction unmatched. The length of the CDR3 is 13 residues. CDR3 bases: TGTGCCAGCAGCCAAGGGACTAGCGGGAGTCAGTACTTC. This encodes CASSQGTSGSQYF.

This clonotype occurred a few times. The chain recombines TRBV9 with TRBJ2-5; 7 positions match TRBD2. V lost 2 bases and J lost 4; bases outside the gene matches: 11. Germline loops: CDR1 SGDLS, CDR2 YYNGEE. The CDR3 extends over 16 amino acids. The CDR3 spells CASSVGGRAFGETQYF. In nucleotides, the CDR3 is TGTGCCAGCAGCGTGGGGGGGAGGGCCTTCGGAGAGACCCAGTACTTC. Filled out from reference TRBV9 and TRBJ2-5, the complete variable domain reads DSGVTQTPKHLITATGQRVTLRCSPRSGDLSVYWYQQSLDQGLQFLIQYYNGEERAKGNILERFSAQQFPDLHSELNLSSLELGDSALYFCASSVGGRAFGETQYFGPGTRLLVL.

For the CDR3, the DNA is TGTGCCAGCAGTTCAGCCCGCGATCAGCCCCAGCATTTT. Encoded protein: CASSSARDQPQHF. V is TRBV27 and J is TRBJ1-5; D not resolved. V lost 4 bases and J 5 bases, leaving 9 bases between the germline ends. CDR1 MNHEY and CDR2 SMNVEV come from the germline V gene (reference sequence). The CDR3 contains 13 residues.

This clonotype was seen a handful of times. V is TRBV7-2 and J is TRBJ2-1; 8 bases are a match to TRBD1. CDR1 is SGHTA, CDR2 FQGNSA, per germline. The CDR3 totals 16 residues. The trim removed 5 bases at V and 5 bases at J, leaving 11 bases unmatched. CDR3 amino acids: CASSTQMTGENNEQFF. Here the CDR3 DNA reads TGTGCCAGCAGCACCCAGATGACAGGGGAAAACAATGAGCAGTTCTTC.

This chain links TRBV4-2 with TRBJ2-5; possible D gene TRBD1, 6 bases. The CDR3 extends over 15 amino acids. Germline V gene lookup returns CDR1 LGHNA and CDR2 YNFKEQ. The V gene lost 5 bases and the J gene lost 5 bases, with 18 bases spanning the gap. The CDR3 reads CASSSRDIAQETQYF. As DNA, the CDR3 is TGTGCCAGCAGCTCCCGGGACATCGCTCAGGAGACCCAGTACTTC.

The chain is built from TRBV15 and TRBJ2-1; no definite D call. The germline CDR1 and CDR2 sequences are LNHNV and YYDKDF (reference sequence). Trimming pared 3 bases from V and 8 bases from J, leaving 11 bases between. The CDR3 spans 13 residues. The CDR3 is CATSSVDNYEQFF. Written as DNA, the CDR3 is TGTGCCACCAGCAGCGTTGACAACTATGAGCAGTTCTTC.

The chain links TRBV7-8 to TRBJ2-6, with 13 positions matching TRBD2. V lost 2 bases, J lost 12 bases, and 4 bases stayed unmatched. The CDR3 has 15 amino acids. Germline V gene sequence: CDR1 SGHVS, CDR2 FQNEAQ. The CDR3 sequence: CASSLLGLAGLVLTF. CDR3 sequence (DNA): TGTGCCAGCAGCTTATTGGGACTAGCGGGACTCGTCCTGACTTTC.

This clonotype was seen a few times. This sequence joins TRBV5-1 and TRBJ1-1; D unresolved. The V and J ends lost 0 bases and 4 bases respectively, with 13 bases between them. The CDR3 is 15 amino acids. Germline assignment: CDR1 SGHRS and CDR2 YFSETQ. The CDR3: CASSLAPQEGTEAFF. CDR3 in DNA: TGCGCCAGCAGCTTGGCCCCCCAGGAGGGCACTGAAGCTTTCTTT.